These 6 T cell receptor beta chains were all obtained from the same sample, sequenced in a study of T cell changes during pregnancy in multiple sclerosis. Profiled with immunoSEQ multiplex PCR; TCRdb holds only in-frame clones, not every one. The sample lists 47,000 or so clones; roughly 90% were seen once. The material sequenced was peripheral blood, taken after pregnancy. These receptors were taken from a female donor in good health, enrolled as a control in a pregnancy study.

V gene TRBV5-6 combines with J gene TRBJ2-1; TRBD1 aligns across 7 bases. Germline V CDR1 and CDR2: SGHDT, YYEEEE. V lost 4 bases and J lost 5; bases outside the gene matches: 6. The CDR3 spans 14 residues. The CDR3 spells CASSGGQSDNEQFF. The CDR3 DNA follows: TGTGCCAGCAGCGGGGGACAGTCCGACAATGAGCAGTTCTTC. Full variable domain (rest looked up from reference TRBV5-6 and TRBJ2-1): DAGVTQSPTHLIKTRGQQVTLRCSPKSGHDTVSWYQQALGQGPQFIFQYYEEEERQRGNFPDRFSGHQFPNYSSELNVNALLLGDSALYLCASSGGQSDNEQFFGPGTRLTVL.

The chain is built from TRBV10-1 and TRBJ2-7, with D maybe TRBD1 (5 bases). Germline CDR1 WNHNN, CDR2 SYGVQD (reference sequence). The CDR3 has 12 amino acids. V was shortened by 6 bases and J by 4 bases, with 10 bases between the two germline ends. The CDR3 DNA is TGCGCCAGCAGATTCGACAGATACGAGCAGTACTTC. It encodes CASRFDRYEQYF.

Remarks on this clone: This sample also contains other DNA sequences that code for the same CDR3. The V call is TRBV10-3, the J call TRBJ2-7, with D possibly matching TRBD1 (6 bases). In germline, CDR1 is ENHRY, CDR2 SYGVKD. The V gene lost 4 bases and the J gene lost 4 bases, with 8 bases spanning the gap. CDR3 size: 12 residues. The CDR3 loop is CAISGTDYEQYF. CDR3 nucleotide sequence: TGTGCCATCAGTGGGACAGATTACGAGCAGTACTTC.

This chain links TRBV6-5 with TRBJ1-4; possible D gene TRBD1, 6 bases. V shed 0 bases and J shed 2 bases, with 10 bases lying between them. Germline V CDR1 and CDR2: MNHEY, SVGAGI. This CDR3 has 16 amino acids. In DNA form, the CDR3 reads TGTGCCAGCAGTTACTCGGGAAGGGGGACTAATGAAAAACTGTTTTTT. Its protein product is CASSYSGRGTNEKLFF.

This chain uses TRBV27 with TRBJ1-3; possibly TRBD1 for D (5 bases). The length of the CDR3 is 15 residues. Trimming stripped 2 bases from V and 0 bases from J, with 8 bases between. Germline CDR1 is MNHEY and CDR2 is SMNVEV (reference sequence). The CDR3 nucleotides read TGTGCCAGCAGTTTACAGGGCAACTCTGGAAACACCATATATTTT. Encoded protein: CASSLQGNSGNTIYF.

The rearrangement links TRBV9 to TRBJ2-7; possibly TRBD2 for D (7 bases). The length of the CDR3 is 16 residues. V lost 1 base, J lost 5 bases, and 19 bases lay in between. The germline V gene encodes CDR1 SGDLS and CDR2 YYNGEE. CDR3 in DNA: TGTGCCAGCAGCGTAATTGGCACCGGGGGGCAGGACGAGCAGTACTTC. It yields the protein CASSVIGTGGQDEQYF.